Shown below are 19 T cell receptor beta chains from a single sample sequenced in a study of blood T cell repertoires in COVID-19. Sequencing was performed with immunoSEQ multiplex PCR; in TCRdb, only in-frame clones are kept and a portion is missing. The sample shows roughly 200,000 clones, over 80% of them seen only once. Sequenced: peripheral blood. The receptors here all came from a woman aged 40 to 50 with COVID-19, enrolled during active disease.

V is TRBV3-1 (or the pseudogene TRBV3-2) and J is TRBJ2-7; TRBD2 matches at 12 bases. The ends lost 6 bases at V and 1 base at J; junction bases unmatched: 10. Germline CDR1 is LGHDT and CDR2 is YNNKEL (reference sequence). CDR3 length equals 17 residues. The CDR3 DNA sequence: TGTGCCAGCAGTCCTCCGCCGACTAGCGGGAGTTCCTACGAGCAGTACTTC. Residues: CASSPPPTSGSSYEQYF.

V gene TRBV7-8 combines with J gene TRBJ2-7, with 10 nucleotides matching TRBD2. The CDR3 loop spans 16 amino acids. V gave up 6 bases and J gave up 0 bases; unmatched junction bases: 8. Germline values: CDR1 SGHVS, CDR2 FQNEAQ. Written as DNA, the CDR3 is TGTGCCAGCAGGAGAAAGCGGGGGGGAAGCTCCTACGAGCAGTACTTC. Amino acids: CASRRKRGGSSYEQYF.

The chain couples TRBV6-5 to TRBJ2-7; 8 positions agree with TRBD1. Trimming took 6 bases from V and 5 from J; bases not matched to a gene: 9. CDR3 length: 14 residues. Looked up from germline, CDR1 is MNHEY and CDR2 is SVGAGI. CDR3 in amino acids: CASRNGQGPNEQYF. CDR3 sequence (DNA): TGTGCCAGCAGGAATGGACAGGGACCCAACGAGCAGTACTTC.

The chain joins TRBV4-1 to TRBJ1-3; D ambiguous. Germline CDR1 is MGHRA and CDR2 is YSYEKL. There are 12 residues in the CDR3. Trimming pared 1 base from V and 4 bases from J, leaving 2 bases between. The CDR3 coding sequence is TGCGCCAGCAGCCAAGCAGGAAACACCATATATTTT. Protein product: CASSQAGNTIYF.

The CDR3 here is CASSYSTGRSGNTIYF. The CDR3 DNA reads TGTGCCAGCAGTTACTCGACAGGGCGCTCTGGAAACACCATATATTTT. The V gene is TRBV6-5, the J gene TRBJ1-3, with 7 bases that match TRBD1. Germline V gives CDR1 MNHEY, CDR2 SVGAGI. The J segment lost 0 bases and the V segment lost 0 bases, leaving 2 bases of the junction unmatched. The CDR3 contains 16 residues.

The CDR3 loop reads CASSPRQGAYTGELFF. As DNA, the CDR3 is TGTGCCAGTAGTCCTCGTCAGGGGGCTTACACCGGGGAGCTGTTTTTT. This chain joins TRBV19 and TRBJ2-2, with TRBD1 matching 8 bases. J was trimmed by 3 bases and V by 5 bases; bases with no gene match: 8. This CDR3 comprises 16 residues. CDR1 is LNHDA, CDR2 SQIVND, per germline (reference sequence).

The chain couples TRBV11-2 to TRBJ2-5; TRBD2 is a possible D gene (7 bases). Deletions cut 7 bases from V and 9 bases from J, with 27 bases between. Germline V gene lookup returns CDR1 SGHAT and CDR2 FQNNGV. The CDR3 is 16 residues long. The DNA of the CDR3 is TGTGCCAGCACCGGAGGAATGGGGGGGCAGCCTTCGGCCCAGTACTTC. Residues: CASTGGMGGQPSAQYF. Full variable domain (missing parts from reference TRBV11-2 and TRBJ2-5): EAGVAQSPRYKIIEKRQSVAFWCNPISGHATLYWYQQILGQGPKLLIQFQNNGVVDDSQLPKDRFSAERLKGVDSTLKIQPAKLEDSAVYLCASTGGMGGQPSAQYFGPGTRLLVL.

The chain recombines TRBV5-1 with TRBJ1-2; D gene ambiguous. Trimming left V 4 bases short and J 4 bases short, with 14 bases between. This CDR3 region has 14 residues. The germline V gene encodes CDR1 SGHRS and CDR2 YFSETQ. The CDR3 reads CASSLAGPGYGYTF. CDR3 bases: TGCGCCAGCAGCCTCGCAGGCCCCGGCTATGGCTACACCTTC.

The chain joins TRBV2 to TRBJ1-2, with D possibly TRBD1 on 5 matching bases. V lost 5 bases to trimming and J lost 8 bases, with 15 bases between them. The CDR3 has 13 amino acids. The germline V gene encodes CDR1 SNHLY and CDR2 FYNNEI. Here the CDR3 DNA reads TGTGCCAGCAGTTCCAGGGAGGGAGGGGGCTACACCTTC. It is translated as CASSSREGGGYTF.

Remarks on this clone: Other nucleotide sequences from this sample produce the same CDR3. V gene TRBV11-2 combines with J gene TRBJ2-7; D gene unclear. V lost 5 bases and J lost 0, with 5 bases in between. Germline V gene data show CDR1 as SGHAT and CDR2 as FQNNGV. The CDR3 is 12 residues long. The CDR3 sequence: CASSVRSYEQYF. The CDR3 DNA follows: TGTGCCAGCAGCGTGCGCTCCTACGAGCAGTACTTC.

V usage is TRBV9 and J usage is TRBJ2-3; 16 bases line up with TRBD2. Per germline, CDR1 SGDLS and CDR2 YYNGEE. CDR3 size: 19 residues. Trimming removed 0 bases from V and 4 bases from J; junction bases left unmatched: 8. This chain's CDR3 is CASSVAGTSGGAFADTQYF. The CDR3 DNA reads TGTGCCAGCAGCGTAGCAGGGACTAGCGGGGGGGCCTTTGCAGATACGCAGTATTTT.

The chain recombines TRBV2 with TRBJ2-7, with a tentative D call TRBD1 (6 bases). Trimming left V 4 bases short and J 3 bases short, with 10 bases between. Looked up from germline, CDR1 is SNHLY and CDR2 is FYNNEI. The CDR3 consists of 13 residues. This CDR3 is CASSGDRLYEQYF. In DNA form, the CDR3 reads TGTGCCAGCAGTGGAGACAGGCTCTACGAGCAGTACTTC.

V usage is TRBV24-1 and J usage is TRBJ1-3; tentative D call: TRBD1 (5 bases). This CDR3 has 16 residues. Germline CDR1 KGHDR, CDR2 SFDVKD. The V gene lost 5 bases and the J gene lost 0 bases, with 13 bases spanning the gap. The CDR3 region is CATSARRVTSGNTIYF. Written as DNA, the CDR3 is TGTGCCACCAGTGCTCGCAGGGTTACCTCTGGAAACACCATATATTTT.

J is TRBJ2-1 and V is TRBV25-1; D perhaps matches TRBD2 (5 bases). CDR3 size: 16 residues. The germline V gene encodes CDR1 MGHDK and CDR2 SYGVNS. Trimming stripped 2 bases from V and 0 bases from J, with 11 bases between. The CDR3 coding sequence is TGTGCCAGCAGTGAAGCGCCGGGGAGCTCCTACAATGAGCAGTTCTTC. This translates into CASSEAPGSSYNEQFF.

The V and J genes are TRBV6-6 and TRBJ2-5; possible D gene TRBD2, 6 bases. Between the trimmed V and J ends, which lost 8 bases and 4 bases, there was a span of 23 bases. CDR1 and CDR2 from the germline V gene are MNHNY and SVGAGI (reference sequence). This CDR3 is built from 16 residues. The CDR3 spells CASGPGVVPAIETQYF. In DNA, the CDR3 is TGTGCCAGCGGGCCGGGGGTAGTCCCGGCTATAGAGACCCAGTACTTC.

This clone was found a few times. The V and J genes are TRBV10-2 and TRBJ1-1; no clear D. Trimming took 2 bases from V and 8 from J, leaving 9 bases between them. Germline-derived CDR1 and CDR2 are WSHSY and SAAADI. The CDR3 has 12 amino acids. Here the CDR3 DNA reads TGCGCCAGCAGTGAGGCGAAACGGGAAGCTTTCTTT. Translation gives CASSEAKREAFF.

The V call is TRBV6-1, the J call TRBJ2-1; TRBD1 might be the D (5 bases). V lost 4 bases and J lost 1, with 14 bases in between. The germline gives CDR1 MNHNS, CDR2 SASEGT. The CDR3 totals 16 residues. The CDR3 sequence: CASSGVGLRSYNEQFF. In DNA, the CDR3 is TGTGCCAGCAGTGGGGTGGGGCTTCGATCCTACAATGAGCAGTTCTTC.

The chain employs TRBV30 and TRBJ2-7; the D gene is possibly TRBD1 (5 bases). Germline V gene sequence: CDR1 GTSNPN, CDR2 SVGIG (reference sequence). CDR3 length equals 11 residues. V lost 4 bases and J lost 5, with 9 bases in between. The CDR3 DNA reads as TGTGCCTGGAAGGGGCCTCACGAGCAGTACTTC. Encoded protein: CAWKGPHEQYF.

The chain couples TRBV28 to TRBJ1-2; D is perhaps TRBD1 (6 bases). This CDR3 has 16 amino acids. Germline CDR1 is MDHEN and CDR2 is SYDVKM. V shed 4 bases and J shed 4 bases, with 19 bases lying between them. CDR3 protein: CASSSLRSDSSYGYTF. The CDR3 bases are TGTGCCAGCAGTTCCCTTCGATCGGACAGTAGCTATGGCTACACCTTC.